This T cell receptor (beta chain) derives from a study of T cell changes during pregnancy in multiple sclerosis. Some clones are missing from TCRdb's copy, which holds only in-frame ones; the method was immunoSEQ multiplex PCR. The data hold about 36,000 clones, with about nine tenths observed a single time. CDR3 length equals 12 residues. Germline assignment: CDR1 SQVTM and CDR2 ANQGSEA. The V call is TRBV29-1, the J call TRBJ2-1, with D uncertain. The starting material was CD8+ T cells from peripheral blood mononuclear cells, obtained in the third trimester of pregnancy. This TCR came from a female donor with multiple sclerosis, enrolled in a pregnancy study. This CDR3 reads CSSEVGYNEQFF. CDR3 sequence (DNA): TGCAGTTCTGAGGTGGGTTACAATGAGCAGTTCTTC.